Detailed here is one T cell receptor beta chain. Which antigen it targets is not known. Base qualities are not recorded, but no much larger clone differs from it by a single base. TCRbeta CDR3 regions were amplified from genomic DNA by means of the immunoSEQ Assay, a bias-controlled multiplex PCR. The original methods were these. Nucleated cell counts per sample were estimated from amplification of reference gene primers within the assay. Sequence reads were collapsed and filtered to measure the absolute abundance of every unique TCRbeta CDR3 rearrangement. For each sample, productive Simpson clonality was calculated as the square root of Simpson's diversity index over productive rearrangements. The source is immuneACCESS, and TCRdb retained only in-frame sequences with V and J called. Part of the clones is not carried over; for the studies checked, unresolved V genes explain less than half of this, and the remainder is unexplained. That table supplies the V and J calls and clone size; D and trimming were determined from the DNA. The sample table lists 210,000 or so clones, about 92% of them with a count of one. The top ten clones comprise around 1.2% of the sample.

Each collaborating institution followed its own protocols to collect whole blood in K2EDTA tubes. Collaborator samples were shipped for TCRbeta analysis as frozen whole blood, isolated PBMCs, or DNA extracted from either sample type. These data are taken from a study of blood T cell repertoires in COVID-19 (dated by TCRdb to the early 2020s). About the full investigation: The collaborator samples originated in the United States, Italy and Spain and spanned the acute and convalescent phases of COVID-19. The material from the prospective study consisted of cDNA or gDNA derived from T cells, B-cell-depleted T cells, or PBMCs. Subjects who had been exposed to COVID-19, were actively infected with it, or had recovered from it provided the deeply sampled blood TCRbeta repertoires that made up the dataset. A freely available public database, intended as a resource for researchers studying the immune response to SARS-CoV-2, is where the repertoires were released. The samples were drawn from the first 160 participants of the ongoing ImmuneRACE study and from over a thousand subjects provided by 6 global collaborators. Nearly every sample came with metadata listing a de-identified subject ID, COVID-19 status, age in years and sex. Where available, HLA class I and class II types were obtained from metadata supplied by the sample provider rather than from assay-based typing. Findings and caveats that apply to the study as a whole: How much clinical and demographic metadata was included differed by source and by participant, and the metadata was provided uncurated.

The CDR3, from cysteine to phenylalanine, totals 13 residues. Only the CDR3 DNA is retained, 39 bases long and in frame from the first base. The germline V gene (reference sequence) provides CDR1 MNHNY and CDR2 SVGAGI. Trimming at the junction amounts to 6 bases on V and 9 bases on J, and the germline ends lie 18 bases apart. This TCR was recovered from a man aged 30-40 years with acute or convalescent COVID-19. The sample comprised peripheral blood. The chain links TRBV6-6 with TRBJ2-7; the D segment could be TRBD1, given 6 matching bases. The nucleotide sequence is TGTGCCAGCAGCGATTCAGGCATAGGGGGGCAGTACTTC. Its translation is CASSDSGIGGQYF.